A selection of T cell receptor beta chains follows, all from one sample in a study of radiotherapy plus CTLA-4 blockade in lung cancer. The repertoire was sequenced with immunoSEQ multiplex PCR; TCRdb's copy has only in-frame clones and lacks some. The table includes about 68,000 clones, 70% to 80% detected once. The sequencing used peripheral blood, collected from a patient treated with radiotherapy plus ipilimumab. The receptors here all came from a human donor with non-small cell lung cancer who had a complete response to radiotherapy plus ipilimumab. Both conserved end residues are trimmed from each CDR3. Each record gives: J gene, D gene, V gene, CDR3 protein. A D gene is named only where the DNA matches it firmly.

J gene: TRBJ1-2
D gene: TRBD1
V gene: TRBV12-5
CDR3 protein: AIGTASLNYGYT

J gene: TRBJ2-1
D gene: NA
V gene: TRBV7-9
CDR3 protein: ASSPTGRAYNEQF

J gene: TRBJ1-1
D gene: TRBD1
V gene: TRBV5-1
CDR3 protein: ASSFSPTGAGMNTEAF

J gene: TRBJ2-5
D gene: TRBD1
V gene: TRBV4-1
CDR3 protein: ASSVQGATETQY

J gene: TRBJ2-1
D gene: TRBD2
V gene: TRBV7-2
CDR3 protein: ASSLDIAGSSYNEQF

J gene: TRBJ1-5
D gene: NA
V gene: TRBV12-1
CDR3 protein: ASSSEEGEGNQPQH

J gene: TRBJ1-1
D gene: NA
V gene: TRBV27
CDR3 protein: ASSLTAMNTEAF

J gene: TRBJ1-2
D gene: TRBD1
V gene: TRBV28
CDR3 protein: ASSTLGQGDYGYT

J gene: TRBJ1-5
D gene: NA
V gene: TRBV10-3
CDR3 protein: AISESTSRGDQPQH

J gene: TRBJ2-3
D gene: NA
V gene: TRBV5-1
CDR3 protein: ASSFDQNTDTQY

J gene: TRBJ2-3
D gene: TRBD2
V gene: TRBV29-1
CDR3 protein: SVGAGGPGDTQY

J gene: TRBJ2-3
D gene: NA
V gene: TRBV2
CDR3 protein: ASTRGGQGTSTDTQY

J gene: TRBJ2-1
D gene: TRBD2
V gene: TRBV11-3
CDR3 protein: ASSSGTSGSNEQF

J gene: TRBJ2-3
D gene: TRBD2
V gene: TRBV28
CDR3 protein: ASTIGGGGRATDTQY

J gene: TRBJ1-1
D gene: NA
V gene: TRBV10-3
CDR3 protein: AIRPSLGTEAF

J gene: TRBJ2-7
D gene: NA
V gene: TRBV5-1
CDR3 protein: ASSPTTGRVSYEQY

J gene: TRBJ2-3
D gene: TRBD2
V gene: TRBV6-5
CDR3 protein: ASTVTSGSRDTQY

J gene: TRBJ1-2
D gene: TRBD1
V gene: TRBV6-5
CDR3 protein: ASSYSGQNYGYT

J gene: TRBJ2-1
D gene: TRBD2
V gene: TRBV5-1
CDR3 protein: ASSGLAGNNEQF

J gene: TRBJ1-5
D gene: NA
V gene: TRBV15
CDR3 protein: ATSRGGVLGQPQH

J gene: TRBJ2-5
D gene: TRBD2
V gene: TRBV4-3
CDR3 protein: ASSQGTSGGVQETQY

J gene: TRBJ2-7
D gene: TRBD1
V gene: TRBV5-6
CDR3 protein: ASSLAGQGARYEQY

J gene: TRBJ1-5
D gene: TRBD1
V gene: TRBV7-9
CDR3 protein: ASSADRDNQPQH

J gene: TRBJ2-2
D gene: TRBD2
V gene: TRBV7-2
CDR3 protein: ASSLSGRSGELF

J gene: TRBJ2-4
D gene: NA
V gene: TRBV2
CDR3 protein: ASSEAGSLLAKNIQY

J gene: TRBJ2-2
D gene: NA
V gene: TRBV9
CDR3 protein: ASSVVAGKGGELF

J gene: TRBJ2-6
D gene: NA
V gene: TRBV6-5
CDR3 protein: ASSYRAYSGANVLT

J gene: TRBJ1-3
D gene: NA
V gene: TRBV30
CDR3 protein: AWSVGHHSGNTIY

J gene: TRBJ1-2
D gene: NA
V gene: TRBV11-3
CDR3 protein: ASSSRRDGYT

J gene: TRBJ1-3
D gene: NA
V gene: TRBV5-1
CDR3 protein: ASSLDRVSGNTIY

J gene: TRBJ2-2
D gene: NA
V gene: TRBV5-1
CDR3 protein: ASSLGARTNTGELF

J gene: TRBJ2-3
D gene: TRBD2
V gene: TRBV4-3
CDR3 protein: ASSQVSSGGAPDTQY

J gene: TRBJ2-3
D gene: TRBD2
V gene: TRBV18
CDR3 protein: ASSPQREVRDTQY

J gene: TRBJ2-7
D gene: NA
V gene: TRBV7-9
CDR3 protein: ASSQAYEQY

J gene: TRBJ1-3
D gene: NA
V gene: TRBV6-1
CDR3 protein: ATSGASGNTIY

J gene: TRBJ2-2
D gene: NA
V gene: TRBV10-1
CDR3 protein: ASSELGVEGTGELF

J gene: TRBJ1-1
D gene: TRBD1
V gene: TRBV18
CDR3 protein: ASSPSTGPSGEAF

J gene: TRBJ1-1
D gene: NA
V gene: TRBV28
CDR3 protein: ASSLLARYTEAF

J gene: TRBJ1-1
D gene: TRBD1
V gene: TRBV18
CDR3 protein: ASSLDRERMNTEAF

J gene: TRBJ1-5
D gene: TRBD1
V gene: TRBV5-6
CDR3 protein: ASSITGVRNQPQH

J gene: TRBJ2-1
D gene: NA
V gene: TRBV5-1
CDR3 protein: ASSPTSRWSSYNEQF

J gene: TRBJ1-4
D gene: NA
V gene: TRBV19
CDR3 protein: ASTSLGQLTTNEKLF

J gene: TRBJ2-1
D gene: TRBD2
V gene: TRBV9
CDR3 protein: ASSVPGLAANEQF

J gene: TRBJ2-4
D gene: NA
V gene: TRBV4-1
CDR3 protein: ASSQTITLGNIQY

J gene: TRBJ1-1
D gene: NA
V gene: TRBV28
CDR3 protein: ATRDYMNTEAF

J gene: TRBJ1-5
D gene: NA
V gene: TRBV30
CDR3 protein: AWSLGEDQPQH

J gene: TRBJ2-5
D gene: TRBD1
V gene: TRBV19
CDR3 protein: ASSIRDRVFGETQY

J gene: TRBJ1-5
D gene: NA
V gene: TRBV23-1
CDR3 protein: ASSRRSPNSNQPQH

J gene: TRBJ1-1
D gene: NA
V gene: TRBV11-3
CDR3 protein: ASSSPRGVEAF

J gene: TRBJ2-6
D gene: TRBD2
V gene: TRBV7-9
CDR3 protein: ASSLAGLAGSSGANVLT

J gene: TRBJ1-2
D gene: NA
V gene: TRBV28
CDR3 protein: ASSYRERGST

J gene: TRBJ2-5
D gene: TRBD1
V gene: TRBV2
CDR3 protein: ASYDWTGQETQY

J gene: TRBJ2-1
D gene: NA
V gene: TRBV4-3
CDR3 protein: ASSPGVRGWQF

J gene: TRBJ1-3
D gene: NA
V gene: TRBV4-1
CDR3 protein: ASSQILKRASGNTIY

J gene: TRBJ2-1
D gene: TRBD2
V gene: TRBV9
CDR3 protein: ASSVSGGSYNEQF

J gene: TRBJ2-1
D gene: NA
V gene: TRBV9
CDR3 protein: ASSVGGFLGVEQF

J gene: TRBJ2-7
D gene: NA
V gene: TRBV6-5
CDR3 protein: ASSYSTTGTVYEQY

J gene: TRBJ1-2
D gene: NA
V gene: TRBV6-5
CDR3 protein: ASSRSGGYGYT